The 23 T cell receptor beta chains in this list originate from one sample, sequenced in a study of vaccination and CD4 T cells after COVID-19. Time point given: late sampling 161 to 241 days after vaccination in a few convalescent patients. Treatment defined: roughly 10-day PBMC culture with coronavirus spike peptide pools or control peptides (ViraFEST assay). Antigen specificity for these receptors is unknown. CD4+ T cells that had been cultured provided DNA sequenced with the Oncomine TCR Beta short-read assay. TCRdb re-called the PCR reads through MiXCR, storing one row per CDR3 protein. The sample has approximately 17,000 distinct CDR3 sequences, 45% to 65% seen once; the top ten hold around 20%. The input for sequencing was CD4+ T cells from blood, cultured in vitro, taken about 7 months after SARS-CoV-2 vaccination. Receptors were obtained from a human donor who had recovered from COVID-19.

The chain links TRBV5-8 to TRBJ1-3; D is unresolved. V was pared by 4 bases and J by 0 bases, with 17 bases between. The CDR3 contains 17 residues. Germline loops: CDR1 SGHTS, CDR2 YDEGEE. CDR3 in DNA: TGTGCCAGCAGCCAAGTGTACGGGATTTACTCTGGAAACACCATATATTTT. Amino acid sequence: CASSQVYGIYSGNTIYF.

The V gene is TRBV5-4, the J gene TRBJ2-7; 7 bases fit TRBD1. The CDR3 length is 16 residues. Germline V gives CDR1 SGHNT, CDR2 YYREEE (reference sequence). The V gene end was trimmed by 4 bases and the J gene end by 0 bases; junction bases not matched to a gene: 10. In nucleotides, the CDR3 is TGTGCCAGCAGCAGGGGGACAGCCAGGAGCTCCTACGAGCAGTACTTC. Its translation is CASSRGTARSSYEQYF.

The CDR3 nucleotides read TGCAGTGCTAGAATAGTCGGCAGGGGGCCGGTGGGACACCAAGAGACCCAGTACTTC. Amino acids: CSARIVGRGPVGHQETQYF. The chain recombines TRBV20-1 with TRBJ2-5, with 8 bases matching TRBD1. The junction had 17 bases not matched to a gene; V was cut back by 2 bases and J by 0 bases. From germline, CDR1 is DFQATT and CDR2 SNEGSKA (reference sequence). The CDR3 has 19 amino acids.

V usage is TRBV6-1 and J usage is TRBJ1-3, with D perhaps TRBD1 (6 bases). The V end was cut by 6 bases, the J end by 5 bases, with 14 bases between. Germline V gives CDR1 MNHNS, CDR2 SASEGT. The CDR3 is 14 amino acids. The CDR3 sequence: CASSPTGSRNTIYF. The CDR3 DNA sequence: TGTGCCAGCAGCCCCACAGGGTCCAGAAACACCATATATTTT.

V gene TRBV5-4 combines with J gene TRBJ2-5; 9 bases align to TRBD2. This CDR3 has 15 residues. The germline gives CDR1 SGHNT, CDR2 YYREEE (reference sequence). The V gene end was trimmed by 4 bases and the J gene end by 1 base; junction bases not matched to a gene: 5. The CDR3 protein is CASSPGTSRQETQYF. CDR3 nucleotide sequence: TGTGCCAGCAGCCCAGGGACTAGCCGCCAAGAGACCCAGTACTTC.

This chain connects TRBV5-4 to TRBJ1-6; 10 bases are a match to TRBD1. The CDR3 contains 15 residues. Germline CDR1 is SGHNT and CDR2 is YYREEE (reference sequence). The trim removed 4 bases at V and 8 bases at J, leaving 6 bases unmatched. DNA of the CDR3: TGTGCCAGCAGCCCCGGGACAGGGGCTTATTCACCCCTCCACTTT. The encoded protein is CASSPGTGAYSPLHF.

This clonotype occurred a few times. V is TRBV7-9 and J is TRBJ2-2; tentative D call: TRBD2 (6 bases). The CDR3 spans 14 residues. Germline assignment: CDR1 SEHNR and CDR2 FQNEAQ (reference sequence). V lost 5 bases to trimming and J lost 4 bases, with 11 bases between them. CDR3 sequence: CASSPYSGTGELFF. CDR3 nucleotides: TGTGCCAGCAGCCCTTATAGCGGCACCGGGGAGCTGTTTTTT.

The chain has TRBV7-9 and TRBJ1-1; 7 bases agree with TRBD1. Germline V lookup: CDR1 SEHNR, CDR2 FQNEAQ (reference sequence). The CDR3 sequence is 16 residues long. The V and J ends lost 5 bases and 2 bases, in that order; junction bases with no gene match: 11. CDR3 residues: CASSPRGGTANTEAFF. The CDR3 nucleotides are TGTGCCAGCAGCCCAAGGGGGGGGACAGCCAACACTGAAGCTTTCTTT.

This clonotype turned up a few times. In nucleotides, the CDR3 is TGTGCCAGCAGCCTATGGACAGTGCAAGAGACCCAGTACTTC. Protein sequence: CASSLWTVQETQYF. This chain uses TRBV7-8 with TRBJ2-5; D is perhaps TRBD1 (6 bases). V lost 5 bases and J lost 2, with 12 bases in between. CDR1 and CDR2 (germline): SGHVS, FQNEAQ. There are 14 residues in the CDR3.

This chain joins TRBV20-1 and TRBJ1-4; unclear D gene. V was trimmed by 0 bases and J by 3 bases, leaving 5 bases between them. The CDR3 length is 13 residues. Germline lookup yields CDR1 DFQATT and CDR2 SNEGSKA (reference sequence). CDR3 sequence: CSARDTANEKLFF. CDR3 DNA sequence: TGCAGTGCTAGAGACACCGCTAATGAAAAACTGTTTTTT.

This clonotype occurred a few times. The chain links TRBV7-3 to TRBJ2-5; 9 bases align to TRBD2. From germline, CDR1 is SGHTA and CDR2 FQGTGA. The CDR3 spans 16 residues. V was pared by 1 base and J by 1 base, with 4 bases of the junction left unmatched. For the CDR3, the DNA is TGTGCCAGCAGCTTAATGGCGGGGGGGCCCCAAGAGACCCAGTACTTC. Translation gives CASSLMAGGPQETQYF.

The table lists this clonotype with a few counts. The chain has TRBV20-1 and TRBJ2-5; TRBD1 matches 11 bases. The CDR3 runs to 13 residues. V dropped 5 bases and J dropped 5; count of bases not matched to a gene: 4. From germline, CDR1 is DFQATT and CDR2 SNEGSKA (reference sequence). This chain's CDR3 is CSAGDRGMETQYF. Written as DNA, the CDR3 is TGCAGTGCTGGGGACAGGGGGATGGAGACCCAGTACTTC.

V and J are TRBV4-3 and TRBJ2-1; TRBD2 matches 7 bases. This CDR3 spans 16 amino acids. Germline V gives CDR1 LGHNA, CDR2 YSLEER. V was pared by 4 bases and J by 4 bases, with 10 bases of the junction left unmatched. DNA of the CDR3: TGCGCCAGCAGCCCCAATCCTAGCGGATATTACAATGAGCAGTTCTTC. It specifies CASSPNPSGYYNEQFF.

This clonotype was seen only a few times. CDR3 bases: TGTGCCAGCAGCTTAACGTTTGCGGGAGGGGAGCTGTTTTTT. It translates to CASSLTFAGGELFF. The chain has TRBV7-3 and TRBJ2-2, with D possibly TRBD2 on 6 matching bases. Germline lookup yields CDR1 SGHTA and CDR2 FQGTGA. V dropped 0 bases and J dropped 8 bases, with 10 bases sitting between them. The CDR3 is 14 residues long.

The chain couples TRBV5-1 to TRBJ2-1; 12 nucleotides agree with TRBD2. Germline-derived CDR1 and CDR2 are SGHRS and YFSETQ. The V and J ends lost 7 bases and 3 bases, in that order; junction bases with no gene match: 8. This CDR3 region has 16 residues. CDR3 nucleotides: TGCGCCAGCGGGGCGGGGGGACTAGCGGGCTACAATGAGCAGTTCTTC. The encoded protein is CASGAGGLAGYNEQFF.

The V and J genes are TRBV19 and TRBJ1-5, with TRBD1 matching 7 bases. With 8 bases clipped from V and 7 bases from J, the junction kept 8 bases outside the gene matches. Per germline, CDR1 LNHDA and CDR2 SQIVND (reference sequence). The CDR3 spans 13 residues. Here the CDR3 DNA reads TGTGCCAGTCAAGACAGGGTCCCCCAGCCCCAGCATTTT. It specifies CASQDRVPQPQHF.

The rearrangement links TRBV5-4 to TRBJ1-2; a possible D gene is TRBD1 (6 bases). V was shortened by 4 bases and J by 4 bases, with 14 bases between the two germline ends. Looked up from germline, CDR1 is SGHNT and CDR2 is YYREEE (reference sequence). CDR3 length equals 14 residues. CDR3 DNA: TGTGCCAGCAGCGCGCAGGGGAGTCCCTATGGCTACACCTTC. Its translation is CASSAQGSPYGYTF.

The chain uses TRBV20-1 and TRBJ2-7, with 13 positions matching TRBD2. The CDR3 has 15 amino acids. The V segment lost 3 bases and the J segment 0 bases; nucleotides outside the gene matches: 2. Germline values: CDR1 DFQATT, CDR2 SNEGSKA (reference sequence). The CDR3 DNA reads TGCAGTGCTAGTGGGACTAGCGGGAACTCCTACGAGCAGTACTTC. Protein product: CSASGTSGNSYEQYF.

Only a few counts were recorded for this clonotype. The rearrangement uses TRBV6-5 and TRBJ2-3, with 9 bases fitting TRBD2. CDR1 and CDR2 from the germline V gene are MNHEY and SVGAGI. The trim removed 3 bases at V and 2 bases at J, leaving 3 bases unmatched. The CDR3 spans 15 residues. The CDR3 DNA follows: TGTGCCAGCAGTTATATAGCGGGGGACACAGATACGCAGTATTTT. Translating it yields CASSYIAGDTDTQYF.

The rearrangement uses TRBV27 and TRBJ1-6; TRBD1 matches at 11 bases. The J segment lost 7 bases and the V segment lost 6 bases, leaving 17 bases of the junction unmatched. Germline V gene sequence: CDR1 MNHEY, CDR2 SMNVEV (reference sequence). The CDR3 extends over 19 amino acids. The CDR3, as DNA: TGTGCCAGCAGCCGGACAGGGGGCTCGAACCGCCGGGCAAATTCACCCCTCCACTTT. Its translation: CASSRTGGSNRRANSPLHF.

This clonotype was counted only a few times. This chain connects TRBV20-1 to TRBJ1-5; 8 positions agree with TRBD1. This CDR3 has 13 amino acids. Germline V lookup: CDR1 DFQATT, CDR2 SNEGSKA (reference sequence). Trimming at V came to 3 bases and at J to 4 bases, leaving 2 bases not matched to a gene. The CDR3, as DNA: TGCAGTGCTAGGGGGGACAGGAATCAGCCCCAGCATTTT. Encoded protein: CSARGDRNQPQHF.

The rearrangement links TRBV5-1 to TRBJ2-7; D ambiguous. V gave up 0 bases and J gave up 2 bases, with 12 bases separating them. The CDR3 runs 15 residues. Germline CDR1 SGHRS, CDR2 YFSETQ. The CDR3 spells CASSLGPPATYEQYF. CDR3 in DNA: TGCGCCAGCAGCTTGGGCCCCCCGGCTACCTACGAGCAGTACTTC.

This clonotype has a handful of counts. CDR3 bases: TGTGCCAGCAGCTTGGCATTCGGGGCGGGAGCAGATACGCAGTATTTT. Residues: CASSLAFGAGADTQYF. The chain joins TRBV7-6 to TRBJ2-3; 7 bases are a match to TRBD2. Germline V gene sequence: CDR1 SGHVS, CDR2 FNYEAQ. The J segment lost 4 bases and the V segment lost 3 bases, leaving 10 bases of the junction unmatched. This CDR3 contains 16 residues.